This T cell receptor (beta chain) was retrieved from a study of blood T cells in healthy people across ages. General observations from the study: It was held that the diversity estimates obtained from one million T cells were underestimates.

Russia was home to the donors, healthy Caucasian individuals aged roughly 6 to 100. With each sample, at least 5.5 micrograms of total RNA were extracted. Combining a sample-barcoded 5' primer with a J-beta primer mix, a second PCR ran for about 6 to 11 cycles. One entry per CDR3 protein, called by TCRdb with MiXCR from the 5' RACE reads. The sample lists fewer than 2,000,000 distinct CDR3 sequences, about 39% occurring once. Germline V CDR1 and CDR2: SGHTA, FQGNSA. V lost 0 bases to trimming and J lost 5 bases; unmatched junction nucleotides: 10. There are 17 residues in the CDR3. A remark on this clonotype: As yet, its antigen is unknown.

This chain joins TRBV7-2 and TRBJ1-1; 9 bases agree with TRBD1. The sequencing sample was made of blood. This clonotype was obtained from a human donor in good health. CDR3 protein: CASSLAGFGTGQTEAFF. CDR3 coding DNA: TGTGCCAGCAGCTTAGCGGGTTTTGGGACAGGGCAAACTGAAGCTTTCTTT.